The 20 T cell receptor delta chains reported below all come from one sample, sequenced in a study of gamma-delta T cells after stem cell transplantation listed by TCRdb under 2016. Libraries were prepared through RT-PCR. TCRdb lists the instrument as Illumina MiSeq. In TCRdb, clones were called once more from the public reads by CATT, and rows of identical DNA were later combined. The sample has a few thousand delta-chain clones on record, less than 4.5% of them singletons. About 39% of the sample is in the top ten clones. The sequencing sample was made of gamma-delta T cells. These TCRs come from a human donor. It is not recorded whose cells these are; they may come from a transplant donor.

Turning to this clone: This likely stems from a read error, as it lies one base from a far larger clone. The chain is built from TRDV2 and TRDJ1, with TRDD3 identical over 8 bases. V shed 0 bases and J 2 bases; nucleotides not matched to a gene: 16. The CDR3 runs 19 residues. Germline-derived CDR1 and CDR2 are GEAIGNYY and EKD. The CDR3 nucleotides read TGTGCCTGTGACACCATAGGGCCACTGGGGGGTACGAGAACCGATAAACTCATCTTT. Protein sequence: CACDTIGPLGGTRTDKLIF.

This clone rates as medium-sized. The rearrangement joins TRDV2 to TRDJ3, with D perhaps TRDD3 (6 bases). This CDR3 comprises 19 residues. The ends were cut back, 0 bases at V and 0 bases at J, with 14 bases in the middle. Germline CDR1 GEAIGNYY, CDR2 EKD. CDR3 sequence reads: CACDTPGDLSSWDTRQMFF. The CDR3 DNA reads TGTGCCTGTGACACCCCTGGGGATCTCAGCTCCTGGGACACCCGACAGATGTTTTTC.

This clone turned up a few times. This is likely an artifact of a read error, given a far larger clone one base away. Other DNA sequences of this sample code for an identical CDR3. The CDR3 region is CACDNLGDTDKLIF. The CDR3 coding sequence is TGTGCCTGCGACAACCTGGGGGACACCGATAAACTCATCTTT. The chain has TRDV2 and TRDJ1, with 7 bases matching TRDD3. The CDR3 covers 14 residues. Germline CDR1 and CDR2: GEAIGNYY and EKD.

This clone is categorized as medium-sized. The chain recombines TRDV2 with TRDJ1, with TRDD3 matching 11 bases. CDR1 and CDR2 from the germline V gene are GEAIGNYY and EKD. The CDR3 runs 19 residues. V trimming: 0 bases; J trimming: 0 bases; junction bases outside the gene matches: 11. Here the CDR3 reads CACDTTHYLLGDNTDKLIF. DNA for the CDR3: TGTGCCTGTGACACCACCCACTACCTACTGGGGGATAACACCGATAAACTCATCTTT.

This clone is medium-sized in the sample. A far larger clone is a single base away, which makes a read error likely. J is TRDJ3 and V is TRDV2, with D possibly being TRDD3 (6 bases). The germline V gene has CDR1 GEAIGNYY and CDR2 EKD. This CDR3 has 25 amino acids. The V end was cut by 0 bases, the J end by 1 base, with 33 bases between. The CDR3 sequence is CACDTVSGWGAPLRLSSWDTRQMFF. In DNA form, the CDR3 reads TGTGCCTGTGACACCGTGAGTGGATGGGGGGCCCCGCTTCGTTTATCGTCCTGGGACACCCGACAGATGTTTTTC.

By sample fraction, this clone is medium-sized. A far bigger clonotype differs at one base, so this is likely a read error. In the same sample, other DNA sequences code for this CDR3. The V and J genes are TRDV1 and TRDJ1; either TRDD2 or TRDD3 may supply D (7 bases each). Germline-derived CDR1 and CDR2 are TSWWSYY and QGS. This CDR3 is 21 amino acids long. CDR3 sequence reads: CALGEASFLLTYWGPPGKLIF. The CDR3 nucleotides read TGTGCCCTTGGGGAAGCCTCCTTCCTGCTGACTTACTGGGGCCCTCCGGGTAAACTCATCTTT.

This clone qualifies as large (0.1 to 1%). The sample holds other DNA sequences that translate to the same CDR3. The V gene is TRDV2, the J gene TRDJ1; TRDD3 agrees at 13 bases. The germline gives CDR1 GEAIGNYY, CDR2 EKD. V trimming: 3 bases; J trimming: 2 bases; junction bases outside the gene matches: 5. The CDR3 is made up of 16 amino acids. The CDR3 is CACDFLLGDTTDKLIF. Written as DNA, the CDR3 is TGTGCCTGTGACTTCCTACTGGGGGATACGACCGATAAACTCATCTTT.

This clone was counted a few times. A read error likely explains why the TCRdb protein, taken from a much larger clone, differs from this DNA's translation at residue 11; the protein shown is translated from the DNA. The chain links TRDV2 to TRDJ1; 8 positions agree with TRDD3. The CDR3 consists of 15 residues. The J segment lost 7 bases and the V segment lost 3 bases, leaving 12 bases of the junction unmatched. The germline gives CDR1 GEAIGNYY, CDR2 EKD. The DNA of the CDR3 is TGTGCCTGTGACGTACTGGGGGCTCAATTCGGTAAACTCATCTTT. Translating it yields CACDVLGAQFGKLIF.

In its sample, this clone is medium-sized. CDR3 coding DNA: TGTGCCTGTGACACCGTGGAGTACACCGATAAACTCATCTTT. Encoded protein: CACDTVEYTDKLIF. The chain links TRDV2 to TRDJ1; no firm D call. The germline V gene has CDR1 GEAIGNYY and CDR2 EKD. This CDR3 is 14 amino acids long. Deletions cut 0 bases from V and 0 bases from J, with 7 bases between.

There are a few counts of this clone. A read error may explain this, as a much larger clone is one base away. The same CDR3 arises from other DNA sequences in this sample as well. The V and J genes are TRDV2 and TRDJ1, with 7 bases fitting TRDD3. The CDR3 spans 14 residues. CDR1 and CDR2 from the germline V gene are GEAIGNYY and EKD. In DNA, the CDR3 is TGTGCCTGTGATCCCGTACTGGGGACCGATAAGCTCATCTTT. It encodes CACDPVLGTDKLIF.

Judged by abundance, this clone is medium-sized. Other DNA sequences in the sample encode the same CDR3. This rearrangement joins TRDV1 to TRDJ1; 9 bases are a match to TRDD3. J gave up 3 bases and V 4 bases, and 21 bases lay outside the gene matches. The CDR3 consists of 20 residues. Per the germline V gene, CDR1 is TSWWSYY and CDR2 is QGS. DNA for the CDR3: TGTGCTCTTGGGGCCCCTAGGATCCCGAGTTACTGGGGGAGATCCGATAAACTCATCTTT. As protein: CALGAPRIPSYWGRSDKLIF.

This clone turned up a few times. This DNA's translation differs at residue 14 from TCRdb's protein, which comes from a much larger clone; a read error is likely, and the protein shown is translated from the DNA. The genes are TRDV2 and TRDJ1, with 9 bases aligning to TRDD3. The CDR3 sequence is 16 residues long. Germline loops: CDR1 GEAIGNYY, CDR2 EKD. The CDR3 DNA follows: TGTGCCTGTGACACCCTGGGGGATCCCCACGCAGATAAACCCATCTTT. Translating it yields CACDTLGDPHADKPIF.

This clone is termed medium-sized. V usage is TRDV2 and J usage is TRDJ1, with 8 bases lining up with TRDD3. Germline V gene data show CDR1 as GEAIGNYY and CDR2 as EKD. The CDR3 totals 15 residues. V dropped 1 base and J dropped 6; count of bases not matched to a gene: 9. CDR3 protein: CACDTVGYGNNKLIF. For the CDR3, the DNA is TGTGCCTGTGACACGGTGGGATACGGAAACAATAAACTCATCTTT.

This clone is classed as large (0.1 to 1%). The rearrangement links TRDV1 to TRDJ1; 10 bases are shared with TRDD3. The CDR3 is 21 residues long. The V segment lost 0 bases and the J segment 0 bases; nucleotides outside the gene matches: 16. The germline gives CDR1 TSWWSYY, CDR2 QGS. The CDR3 DNA follows: TGTGCTCTTGGGGAACTAGTCCTCAGCTGGGGGATAAAGCTGTACACCGATAAACTCATCTTT. It encodes CALGELVLSWGIKLYTDKLIF.

This clone is medium-sized by share. The chain couples TRDV2 to TRDJ1; 8 nucleotides line up with TRDD3. J gave up 0 bases and V 3 bases, and 8 bases lay outside the gene matches. This CDR3 contains 16 residues. In germline, CDR1 is GEAIGNYY, CDR2 EKD. CDR3 nucleotides: TGTGCCTGTGACCCCCTGGTACTGGGGGACACCGATAAACTCATCTTT. As protein: CACDPLVLGDTDKLIF.

Sample share makes this clone medium-sized (0.01 to 0.1%). The chain combines TRDV2 with TRDJ1; the D is unclear. Trimming removed 3 bases from V and 0 bases from J, with 10 bases in between. CDR3 length: 14 residues. Looked up from germline, CDR1 is GEAIGNYY and CDR2 is EKD. CDR3 bases: TGTGCCTGTGACGCACTCAAGTACACCGATAAACTCATCTTT. Translating it yields CACDALKYTDKLIF.

This clone appeared a few times. This clone may be a read error of a much larger clone one base away. This CDR3 is also generated by other DNA sequences in the sample. The gene calls are TRDV2 and TRDJ1; possible D gene TRDD2, 5 bases. Germline V gene data show CDR1 as GEAIGNYY and CDR2 as EKD. With 1 base removed from V and 2 bases from J, the gap between germline ends came to 16 bases. The CDR3 is 16 amino acids. Written as DNA, the CDR3 is TGTGCCTGTGACACATTAGGACCTACCGGTACCGATAAACTCATCTTT. The encoded protein is CACDTLGPTGTDKLIF.

Comment on this clone: A far larger clone is off by one base, so a read error is likely. Other DNA sequences in the same sample also yield this CDR3. The chain carries TRDV2 and TRDJ1; 8 positions agree with TRDD3. Germline CDR1 is GEAIGNYY and CDR2 is EKD. This CDR3 has 15 amino acids. Trimming removed 7 bases from V and 4 bases from J; junction bases left unmatched: 13. This CDR3 reads CACDVLGAQFDKLIF. Written as DNA, the CDR3 is TGTGCCTGCGACGTACTGGGGGCTCAATTCGATAAACTCATCTTT.

About this clone itself: This specimen includes other DNA sequences encoding the same CDR3. This chain connects TRDV1 to TRDJ1, with 13 bases lining up with TRDD3. The V gene's germline CDR1 is TSWWSYY and CDR2 QGS. Unmatched junction bases numbered 24, after V lost 2 bases and J lost 3 bases. The CDR3 sequence is 23 residues long. CDR3 sequence reads: CALGEGSYAPLLGDTRPPDKLIF. In DNA, the CDR3 is TGTGCTCTTGGGGAAGGTTCCTACGCCCCCTTACTGGGGGATACGCGTCCTCCCGATAAACTCATCTTT.

This clone was seen a handful of times. The protein held in TCRdb is that of a much larger clone and does not match this DNA's translation at residue 6, likely because of a read error; the protein shown is translated from the DNA. J is TRDJ1 and V is TRDV2, with D possibly being TRDD3 (6 bases). The CDR3 contains 15 residues. Germline V gene data show CDR1 as GEAIGNYY and CDR2 as EKD. Between the trimmed V and J ends, which lost 4 bases and 3 bases, there was a span of 17 bases. CDR3 nucleotides: TGTGCCTGTGATTCCTTTACTGGGAAGTCCGATAAACTCATCTTT. Amino acid sequence: CACDSFTGKSDKLIF.